Listed here are 5 T cell receptor beta chains from one sample, sequenced in a study of post-analysis software for immune sequencing data. Regarding the study as a whole: With TRBV5-6, TRBV5-1 and TRBV20-1 included, about 5 TRBV segments were more frequent in patients than in controls.

No antigens are known for them. Unique molecular identifiers featured in each of the TCR beta cDNA libraries. One entry per CDR3 protein results from TCRdb running MiXCR on the PCR reads. The sample includes roughly 410,000 distinct CDR3 sequences, roughly 38% of them seen just once. Source material: blood. The receptor source for this set is a girl under 18 with multiple sclerosis.

On this clonotype itself: This may arise from a read error, as a much more abundant clone is one base away. The chain joins TRBV10-3 to TRBJ2-7; possibly TRBD2 for D (5 bases). The better agreement between TRBJ2-5 and the DNA end casts doubt on the J call. CDR3 length: 12 amino acids. Germline assignment: CDR1 ENHRY and CDR2 SYGVKD. CDR3 sequence reads: CTISESGETQYF. The CDR3 bases are TGTACCATCAGTGAGTCGGGGGAGACCCAGTACTTC.

This clonotype showed up just a few times. The gene calls are TRBV10-3 and TRBJ2-1; 12 nucleotides match TRBD2. This CDR3 is built from 16 residues. Germline loops: CDR1 ENHRY, CDR2 SYGVKD. J gave up 4 bases and V 8 bases, and 9 bases lay outside the gene matches. Here the CDR3 reads CAIDNPGTSGYNEQFF. For the CDR3, the DNA is TGTGCCATCGACAATCCCGGGACTAGCGGGTACAATGAGCAGTTCTTC.

The chain carries TRBV4-1 and TRBJ2-7; D is unclear. V gave up 1 base and J gave up 0 bases, with 16 bases separating them. Germline V gene sequence: CDR1 MGHRA, CDR2 YSYEKL. CDR3 size: 17 residues. The CDR3 sequence is CASSQVFSRLSSYEQYF. The CDR3 DNA is TGCGCCAGCAGCCAAGTATTCAGCCGGTTAAGCTCCTACGAGCAGTACTTC.

This clonotype was seen only a few times. The chain links TRBV6-5 to TRBJ2-5; possibly TRBD2 for D (6 bases). The V end lost 7 bases, the J end lost 1 base, and 13 bases lay between the germline ends. Germline-derived CDR1 and CDR2 are MNHEY and SVGAGI. There are 14 residues in the CDR3. CDR3 bases: TGTGCCAGCACCCGGGACTCGTCCCAAGAGACCCAGTACTTC. Residues: CASTRDSSQETQYF.

The chain recombines TRBV4-3 with TRBJ2-7; D unresolved. The V gene lost 0 bases and the J gene lost 0 bases, with 9 bases spanning the gap. This CDR3 has 15 residues. Germline V CDR1 and CDR2: LGHNA, YSLEER. The CDR3 protein is CASSQDRASSYEQYF. In nucleotides, the CDR3 is TGCGCCAGCAGCCAAGACAGAGCCAGCTCCTACGAGCAGTACTTC.